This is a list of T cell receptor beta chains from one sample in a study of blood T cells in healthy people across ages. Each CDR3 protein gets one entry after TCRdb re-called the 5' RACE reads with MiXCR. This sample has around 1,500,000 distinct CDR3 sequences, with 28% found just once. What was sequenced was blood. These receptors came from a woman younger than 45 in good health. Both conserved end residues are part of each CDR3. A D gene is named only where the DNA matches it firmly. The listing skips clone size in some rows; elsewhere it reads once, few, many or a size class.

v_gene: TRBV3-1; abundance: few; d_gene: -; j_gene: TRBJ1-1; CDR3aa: CASIRSGEGGTEAFF; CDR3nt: TGTGCCAGCATCCGATCAGGGGAGGGAGGCACTGAAGCTTTCTTT
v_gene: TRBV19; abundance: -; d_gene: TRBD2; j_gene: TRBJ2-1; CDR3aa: CASSGRTSASYGNEQFF; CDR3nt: TGTGCCAGTAGTGGGAGGACTAGCGCTTCCTACGGCAATGAGCAGTTCTTC
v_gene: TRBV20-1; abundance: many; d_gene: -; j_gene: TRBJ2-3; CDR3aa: CSGGATGTDTQYF; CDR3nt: TGCAGTGGAGGGGCGACAGGCACAGATACGCAGTATTTT
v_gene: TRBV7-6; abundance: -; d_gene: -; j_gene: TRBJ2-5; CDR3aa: CASSLVPLAGRETQYF; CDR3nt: TGTGCCAGCAGCTTAGTACCCTTGGCGGGGCGAGAGACCCAGTACTTC
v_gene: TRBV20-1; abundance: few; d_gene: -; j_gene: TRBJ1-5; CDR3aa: CSAQDGYSNQPQHF; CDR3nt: TGCAGTGCCCAGGATGGGTATAGCAATCAGCCCCAGCATTTT
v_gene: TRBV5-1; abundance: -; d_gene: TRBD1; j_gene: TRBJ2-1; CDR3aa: CASSSGGSGSYNEQFF; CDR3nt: TGCGCCAGCAGCTCAGGGGGAAGCGGCTCCTACAATGAGCAGTTCTTC
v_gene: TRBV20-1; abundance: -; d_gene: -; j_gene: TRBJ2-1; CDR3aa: CSAPPQGFYNEQFF; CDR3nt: TGCAGTGCCCCTCCCCAGGGCTTCTACAATGAGCAGTTCTTC
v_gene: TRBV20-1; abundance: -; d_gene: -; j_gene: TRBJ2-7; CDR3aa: CSANYGRNYEQYF; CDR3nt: TGCAGTGCTAACTACGGACGGAACTACGAGCAGTACTTC
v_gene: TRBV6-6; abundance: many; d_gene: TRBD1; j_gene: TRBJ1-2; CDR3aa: CASSYDRANYGYTF; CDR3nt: TGTGCCAGCAGTTATGACAGGGCTAACTATGGCTACACCTTC
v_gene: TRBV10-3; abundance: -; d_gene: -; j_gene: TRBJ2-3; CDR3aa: CAISDQRDSHTDTQYF; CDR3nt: TGTGCCATCAGTGATCAGCGGGACAGCCACACAGATACGCAGTATTTT
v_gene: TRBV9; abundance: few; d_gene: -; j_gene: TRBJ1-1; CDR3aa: CASSGGPFVNTEAFF; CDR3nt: TGTGCCAGCAGTGGGGGGCCTTTTGTGAACACTGAAGCTTTCTTT
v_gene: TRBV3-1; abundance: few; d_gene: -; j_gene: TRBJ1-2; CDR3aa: CASSRGEGSYGYTF; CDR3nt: TGTGCCAGCAGCCGGGGGGAGGGGTCCTATGGCTACACCTTC
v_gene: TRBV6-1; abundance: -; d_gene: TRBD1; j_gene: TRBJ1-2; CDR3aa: CAGIPGQGRGYTF; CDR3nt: TGTGCCGGCATCCCGGGACAGGGGAGGGGCTACACCTTC
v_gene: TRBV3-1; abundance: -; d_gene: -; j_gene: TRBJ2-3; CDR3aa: CASSPRPLADTQYF; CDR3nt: TGTGCCAGCAGCCCCAGGCCTCTGGCAGATACGCAGTATTTT
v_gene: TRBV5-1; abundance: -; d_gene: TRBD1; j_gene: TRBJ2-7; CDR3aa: CASSPGTGAYVQYF; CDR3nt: TGCGCCAGCAGTCCGGGGACAGGGGCCTACGTGCAGTACTTC
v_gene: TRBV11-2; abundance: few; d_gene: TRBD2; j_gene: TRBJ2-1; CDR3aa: CASSATSGGTYNEQFF; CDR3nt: TGTGCCAGCAGCGCAACTAGCGGGGGGACGTACAATGAGCAGTTCTTC
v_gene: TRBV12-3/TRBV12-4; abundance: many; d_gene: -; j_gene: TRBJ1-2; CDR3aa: CASSRGEGYTF; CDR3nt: TGTGCCAGCAGTCGAGGGGAGGGCTACACCTTC
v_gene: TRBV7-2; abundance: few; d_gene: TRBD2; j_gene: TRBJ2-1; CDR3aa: CASSPSSGGRFNEQFF; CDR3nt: TGTGCCAGCAGCCCTTCTAGCGGGGGACGGTTCAATGAGCAGTTCTTC
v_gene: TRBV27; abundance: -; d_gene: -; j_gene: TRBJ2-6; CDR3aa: CASSFGWGSGANVLTF; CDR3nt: TGTGCCAGCAGTTTCGGGTGGGGCTCTGGGGCCAACGTCCTGACTTTC
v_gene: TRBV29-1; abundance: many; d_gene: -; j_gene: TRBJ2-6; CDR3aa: CSAAASGANVLTF; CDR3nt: TGCAGCGCCGCAGCCTCTGGGGCCAACGTCCTGACTTTC
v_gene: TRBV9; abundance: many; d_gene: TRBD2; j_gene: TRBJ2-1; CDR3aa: CASSLPRGGQFF; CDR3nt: TGTGCCAGCAGCCTTCCCCGGGGGGGGCAGTTCTTC
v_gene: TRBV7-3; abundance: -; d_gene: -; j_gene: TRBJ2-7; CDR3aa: CASSLNSRTAEQYF; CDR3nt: TGTGCCAGCAGCTTAAACTCCCGGACAGCCGAGCAGTACTTC
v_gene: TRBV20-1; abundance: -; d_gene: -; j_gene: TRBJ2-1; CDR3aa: CSADFLKSYNEQFF; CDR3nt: TGCAGTGCTGATTTCCTGAAATCCTACAATGAGCAGTTCTTC
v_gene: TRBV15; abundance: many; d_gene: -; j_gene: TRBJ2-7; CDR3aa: CATSRVVGPYEQYF; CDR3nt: TGTGCCACCAGCAGAGTAGTGGGCCCATACGAGCAGTACTTC
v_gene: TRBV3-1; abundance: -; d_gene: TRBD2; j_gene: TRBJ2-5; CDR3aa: CASRDSGLAVQETQYF; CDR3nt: TGTGCCAGCCGGGACTCGGGACTAGCGGTCCAAGAGACCCAGTACTTC
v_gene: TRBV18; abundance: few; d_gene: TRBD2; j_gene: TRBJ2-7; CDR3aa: CASSSSGGVSYEQYF; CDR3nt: TGTGCCAGCTCATCAAGCGGGGGGGTATCCTACGAGCAGTACTTC
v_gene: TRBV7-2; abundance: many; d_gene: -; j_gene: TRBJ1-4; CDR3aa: CASSLVANEKLFF; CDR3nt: TGTGCCAGCAGCTTAGTGGCAAATGAAAAACTGTTTTTT
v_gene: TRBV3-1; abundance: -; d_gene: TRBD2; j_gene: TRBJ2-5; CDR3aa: CASSLPSGGLRKYF; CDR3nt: TGTGCCAGCAGCCTCCCCAGCGGGGGGCTTCGGAAGTACTTC
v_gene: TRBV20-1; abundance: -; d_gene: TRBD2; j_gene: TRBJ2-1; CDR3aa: CSARTSGTPEQFF; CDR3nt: TGCAGTGCGCGGACTAGCGGGACCCCCGAGCAGTTCTTC
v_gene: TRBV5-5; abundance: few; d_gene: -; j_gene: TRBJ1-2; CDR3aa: CASSYTGRTGYTF; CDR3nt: TGTGCCAGCAGCTATACAGGGAGGACTGGCTACACCTTC
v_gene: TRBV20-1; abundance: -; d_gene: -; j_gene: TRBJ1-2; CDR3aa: CSARDQATAKHNYGYTF; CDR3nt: TGCAGTGCTAGAGATCAGGCGACAGCCAAACATAACTATGGCTACACCTTC
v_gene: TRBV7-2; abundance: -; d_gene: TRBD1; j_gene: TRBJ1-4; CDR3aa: CASSSSPGQNEKLFF; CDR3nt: TGTGCCAGCAGTTCCTCTCCGGGACAGAATGAAAAACTGTTTTTT
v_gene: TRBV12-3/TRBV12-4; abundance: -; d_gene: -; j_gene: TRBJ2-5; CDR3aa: CASSPDWETQYF; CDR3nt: TGTGCCAGCAGTCCCGACTGGGAGACCCAGTACTTC
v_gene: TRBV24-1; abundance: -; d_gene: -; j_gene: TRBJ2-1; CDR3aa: CATRGGGTNNEQFF; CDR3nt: TGTGCCACCAGAGGCGGCGGGACCAACAATGAGCAGTTCTTC
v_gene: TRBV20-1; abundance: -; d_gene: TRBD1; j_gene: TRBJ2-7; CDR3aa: CSASPRTGGYEQYF; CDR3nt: TGCAGTGCTAGTCCCCGAACAGGGGGTTACGAGCAGTACTTC
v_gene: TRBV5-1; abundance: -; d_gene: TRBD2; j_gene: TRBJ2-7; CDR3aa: CASSLETSGGAFHEQYF; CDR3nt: TGCGCCAGCAGCTTGGAGACTAGCGGGGGGGCCTTCCACGAGCAGTACTTC
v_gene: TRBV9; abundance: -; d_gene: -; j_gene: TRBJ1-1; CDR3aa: CASSVGLWDTEAFF; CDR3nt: TGTGCCAGCAGCGTAGGGTTGTGGGACACTGAAGCTTTCTTT
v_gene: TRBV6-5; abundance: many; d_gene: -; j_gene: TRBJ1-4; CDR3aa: CASSYSRTAREKLFF; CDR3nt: TGTGCCAGCAGTTACTCGAGGACGGCTCGTGAAAAACTGTTTTTT
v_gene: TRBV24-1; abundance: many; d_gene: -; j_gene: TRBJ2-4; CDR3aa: CATRDRFDIQYF; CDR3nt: TGTGCCACCAGAGACAGATTTGACATTCAGTACTTC
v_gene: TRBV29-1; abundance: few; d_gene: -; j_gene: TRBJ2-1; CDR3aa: CSVEPAHEQFF; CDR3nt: TGCAGCGTTGAACCGGCCCATGAGCAGTTCTTC
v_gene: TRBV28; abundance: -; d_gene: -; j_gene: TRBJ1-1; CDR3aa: CASSLGNMNTEAFF; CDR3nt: TGTGCCAGCAGTTTGGGGAACATGAACACTGAAGCTTTCTTT
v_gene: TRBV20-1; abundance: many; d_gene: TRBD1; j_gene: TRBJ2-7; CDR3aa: CSARQGRQEQYF; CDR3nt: TGCAGTGCCAGACAGGGTAGGCAAGAGCAGTACTTC
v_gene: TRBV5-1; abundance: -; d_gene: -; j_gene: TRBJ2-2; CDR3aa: CASSLVANTGGLFF; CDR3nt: TGCGCCAGCAGCTTGGTGGCGAACACCGGGGGGCTGTTTTTT
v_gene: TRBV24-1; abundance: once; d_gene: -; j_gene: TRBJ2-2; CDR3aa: CATSGQPDTGELFF; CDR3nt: TGTGCCACCAGTGGACAGCCAGACACCGGGGAGCTGTTTTTT
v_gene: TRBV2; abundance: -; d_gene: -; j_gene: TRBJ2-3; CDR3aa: CASSGSGRTDTQYF; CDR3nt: TGTGCCAGCAGTGGGAGCGGCCGCACAGATACGCAGTATTTT
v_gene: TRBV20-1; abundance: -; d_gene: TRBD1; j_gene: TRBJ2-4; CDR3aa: CSARDTRGQQSNEQYF; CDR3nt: TGCAGTGCTAGAGATACGAGGGGACAGCAATCCAATGAGCAGTACTTC
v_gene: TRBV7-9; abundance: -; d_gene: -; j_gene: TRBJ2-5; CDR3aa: CASSLGGDGSQTQYF; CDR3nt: TGTGCCAGCAGCTTAGGGGGGGATGGTTCGCAGACCCAGTACTTC
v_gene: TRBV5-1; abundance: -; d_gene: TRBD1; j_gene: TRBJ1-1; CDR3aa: CASSLNPGQGSEAFF; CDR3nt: TGCGCCAGCAGCTTAAATCCGGGACAGGGGTCTGAAGCTTTCTTT
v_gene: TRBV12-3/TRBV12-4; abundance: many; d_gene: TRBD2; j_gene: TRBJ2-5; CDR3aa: CASSSSGLASYNQETQYF; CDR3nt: TGTGCCAGCAGTTCGTCGGGACTAGCGAGTTATAACCAAGAGACCCAGTACTTC